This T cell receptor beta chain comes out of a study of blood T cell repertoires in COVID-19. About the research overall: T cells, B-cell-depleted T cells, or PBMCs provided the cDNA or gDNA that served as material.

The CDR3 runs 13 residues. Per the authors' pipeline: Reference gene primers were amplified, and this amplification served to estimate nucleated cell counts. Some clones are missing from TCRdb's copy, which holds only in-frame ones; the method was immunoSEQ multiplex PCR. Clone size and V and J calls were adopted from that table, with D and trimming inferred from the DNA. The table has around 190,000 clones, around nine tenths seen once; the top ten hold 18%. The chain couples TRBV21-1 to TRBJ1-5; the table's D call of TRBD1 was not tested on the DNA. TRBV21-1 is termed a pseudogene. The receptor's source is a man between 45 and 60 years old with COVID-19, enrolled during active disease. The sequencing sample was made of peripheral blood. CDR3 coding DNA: TGTGCCAGCTCAAACATAAGCAATCAGCCCCAGCATTTT. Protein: CASSNISNQPQHF.